The rows below give T cell receptor beta chains drawn from one sample of a study of T-cell reconstitution after alpha-beta-depleted transplantation in children. TCRdb recomputed calls from the PCR reads with MiXCR, one row per CDR3 protein. The data contain under 850,000 distinct CDR3 sequences, about an eighth of them singletons. The specimen comprised PBMCs, sampled before TCRalphabeta/CD19-depleted stem cell transplant. All receptors derive from a girl aged 2-9 years with congenital amegakaryocytic thrombocytopenia, due to receive a stem cell transplant. Both conserved end residues are part of each CDR3. A D gene is named only where the DNA matches it firmly. The size entry is marked missing in some rows and otherwise reads once, few, many or a size class.

cdr3_nt,cdr3_aa,v_call,cdr3_length,clone_size,j_call,d_call
TGCAGTGCTAGAGATAGGTGGGGATTTGGAAACACCATATATTTT,CSARDRWGFGNTIYF,TRBV20-1,15,few,TRBJ1-3,-
TGTGCCTCTAGGCGGGCACCCTACGAGCAGTACTTC,CASRRAPYEQYF,TRBV7-6,12,-,TRBJ2-7,-
TGTGCCAGCAGCAAAGGCGCTCTGGACAGGGCCCGAGGGGGAAATCAGCCCCAGCATTTT,CASSKGALDRARGGNQPQHF,TRBV21-1,20,-,TRBJ1-5,-
TGCAGCGTTTCAGAGCCCAATCAGCCCCAGCATTTT,CSVSEPNQPQHF,TRBV29-1,12,many,TRBJ1-5,-
TGCAGTGCTAGAGGGACTAGCGGGACCTATGAGCAGTTCTTC,CSARGTSGTYEQFF,TRBV20-1,14,-,TRBJ2-1,TRBD2
TGTGCCAGCAGCGACCCCACGGTTAGCGGGAGTAGTAACTACAATGAGCAGTTCTTC,CASSDPTVSGSSNYNEQFF,TRBV11-1,19,-,TRBJ2-1,TRBD2
TGTGCCAGCAGCTTAGTGCCGGGATGGGTAGATACGCAGTATTTT,CASSLVPGWVDTQYF,TRBV7-2,15,-,TRBJ2-3,-
TGTGCCAGCAGCCCCGTAGCGATCACCGGGGAGCTGTTTTTT,CASSPVAITGELFF,TRBV28,14,few,TRBJ2-2,-
TGTGCCAGCAGCCGGGACAGGGGAGGAGGTCAGCCCCAGCATTTT,CASSRDRGGGQPQHF,TRBV7-6,15,few,TRBJ1-5,TRBD1
TGTGCCAGCACTCACGGAGACCAGGGGTTCTTC,CASTHGDQGFF,TRBV12-3/TRBV12-4,11,few,TRBJ2-1,-
TGTGCCAGCAGCCCATTCCGGGACAGATACTACGAGCAGTACTTC,CASSPFRDRYYEQYF,TRBV11-2,15,many,TRBJ2-7,TRBD1
TGCAGCGTTGAGGGAAGCAGCTCAGATACGCAGTATTTT,CSVEGSSSDTQYF,TRBV29-1,13,many,TRBJ2-3,-
TGTGCCAGCAGCTTACAACCCGGGAGCACAGATACGCAGTATTTT,CASSLQPGSTDTQYF,TRBV7-2,15,-,TRBJ2-3,-
TGCAGTGCTAGAGATTTACTAGCGGGAGTGGGGCCCTACAATGAGCAGTTCTTC,CSARDLLAGVGPYNEQFF,TRBV20-1,18,few,TRBJ2-1,TRBD2
TGTGCCAACCGGGACAGCGTGAACACTGAAGCTTTCTTT,CANRDSVNTEAFF,TRBV18,13,-,TRBJ1-1,TRBD1
TGCAGCGTTGGGCGGGATCAGGATGAGCAGTTCTTC,CSVGRDQDEQFF,TRBV29-1,12,-,TRBJ2-1,-
TGCAGTGCTACATACATGTACCAAGAGACCCAGTACTTC,CSATYMYQETQYF,TRBV20-1,13,many,TRBJ2-5,-
TGTGCCAGCAGCTTGAAGTCGTCGAGACACCGATACAATGAGCAGTTCTTC,CASSLKSSRHRYNEQFF,TRBV5-6,17,-,TRBJ2-1,-
TGCGCCAGCAGCTCCCTAGCGGGAAAATCCTACAATGAGCAGTTCTTC,CASSSLAGKSYNEQFF,TRBV5-1,16,many,TRBJ2-1,TRBD2
TGTGCCATCGGGTCGGGACAGGGGGCAGGGAATGAGCAGTTCTTC,CAIGSGQGAGNEQFF,TRBV10-3,15,few,TRBJ2-1,TRBD1
TGTGCCAGCAGCCGACAGGGTTACAACACCGGGGAGCTGTTTTTT,CASSRQGYNTGELFF,TRBV12-3/TRBV12-4,15,-,TRBJ2-2,TRBD1
TGTGCCAGCAGCTTAGGACGGGAGCCCCTAGAGACCCAGTACTTC,CASSLGREPLETQYF,TRBV7-2,15,many,TRBJ2-5,-
TGTGCCAGCAGTTACAGGGGGCAAGACAATCAGCCCCAGCATTTT,CASSYRGQDNQPQHF,TRBV12-3/TRBV12-4,15,many,TRBJ1-5,TRBD1
TGTGCCAGCAGTTCCCCAGGGAATAGCAATCAGCCCCAGCATTTT,CASSSPGNSNQPQHF,TRBV12-3/TRBV12-4,15,many,TRBJ1-5,-
TGCGCCAGCAGCCAAGGGTCCTTCACCGGGGAGCTGTTTTTT,CASSQGSFTGELFF,TRBV4-1,14,-,TRBJ2-2,-
TGTGCCAGCGGCGTAATTGGATCTCTCAATGAGCAGTTCTTC,CASGVIGSLNEQFF,TRBV11-2,14,-,TRBJ2-1,-
TGTGCCAGCGGTTTAGCGTCTCGACCGGGGGCCTACGAGCAGTACTTC,CASGLASRPGAYEQYF,TRBV12-3/TRBV12-4,16,-,TRBJ2-7,-
TGTGCCACCAGTGATCGCTATACCGGGACAGGGGGCGCAGATACGCAGTATTTT,CATSDRYTGTGGADTQYF,TRBV24-1,18,-,TRBJ2-3,TRBD1
TGCGCCAGCCTGGTGGGACAGAACACCGGGGAGCTGTTTTTT,CASLVGQNTGELFF,TRBV5-1,14,many,TRBJ2-2,-
TGCAGCCCAAAACCAGTCAATGAGCAGTTCTTC,CSPKPVNEQFF,TRBV29-1,11,few,TRBJ2-1,-
TGCGCCAGCAGCACAGGTTCCGCACAAGATACGCAGTATTTT,CASSTGSAQDTQYF,TRBV5-1,14,few,TRBJ2-3,-
TGTGCCAGCAGCACCCTCGTGAGCCGCACCGGGGAGCTGTTTTTT,CASSTLVSRTGELFF,TRBV7-8,15,many,TRBJ2-2,-
TGTGCCAGCTCACCACCGAGTGCGGGATGGTACAATGAGCAGTTCTTC,CASSPPSAGWYNEQFF,TRBV18,16,-,TRBJ2-1,-
TGTGCCAGCAGCCAAGCTATACACGAGCAGTACTTC,CASSQAIHEQYF,TRBV3-1,12,few,TRBJ2-7,-
TGCGCCAGCTTGGGGACTGCGTCTTCTGGGGCCAACGTCCTGACTTTC,CASLGTASSGANVLTF,TRBV5-1,16,few,TRBJ2-6,-
TGTGCCAGCAGCCGACCCCCCACAGATACGCAGTATTTT,CASSRPPTDTQYF,TRBV27,13,many,TRBJ2-3,-
TGTGCCACCGCGGTCGGCAGCGGTTACGAGCAGTACTTC,CATAVGSGYEQYF,TRBV6-1,13,many,TRBJ2-7,-
TGTGCCAGCAGCTTAGCTTCGACGATGAAGGGCCTTTCACCCCTCCACTTT,CASSLASTMKGLSPLHF,TRBV7-8,17,-,TRBJ1-6,-
TGTGCTAGTGGTTCTTCTCCGGGACTAGCGGGAGGCGAGTACAATGAGCAGTTCTTC,CASGSSPGLAGGEYNEQFF,TRBV12-5,19,-,TRBJ2-1,TRBD2
TGTGCCTGGAGTGTCGGTGGAAACACCATATATTTT,CAWSVGGNTIYF,TRBV30,12,-,TRBJ1-3,-
TGCGCCAGCAGCTCCGGACAGCCTGAAGCTTTCTTT,CASSSGQPEAFF,TRBV5-1,12,-,TRBJ1-1,-
TGTGCCAGTAGTATAGGGGGCGCCTCCAACTATGGCTACACCTTC,CASSIGGASNYGYTF,TRBV19,15,-,TRBJ1-2,-
TGCAGTGCTAGGGGACCGGGACTAGCAGCCCCGAGGGATACGCAGTATTTT,CSARGPGLAAPRDTQYF,TRBV20-1,17,-,TRBJ2-3,TRBD2
TGCGCCAGCCGCCCCGGGACTAACACAGATACGCAGTATTTT,CASRPGTNTDTQYF,TRBV5-1,14,-,TRBJ2-3,TRBD2
TGCAGCGTTGTGGGGCCAGGGAGGTGGGACGAGCAGTACTTC,CSVVGPGRWDEQYF,TRBV29-1,14,few,TRBJ2-7,-
TGTGCCAGCAGTTTGTCCAGAGGGGTTGAAAAACTGTTTTTT,CASSLSRGVEKLFF,TRBV27,14,many,TRBJ1-4,-
TGCGCCAGCAGCTCCTTTACGGGGTCCCATGATGAGCCGTTCTTC,CASSSFTGSHDEPFF,TRBV5-1,15,-,TRBJ2-1,-
TGCGCCAGCACTCCTCCCCGCGAAGCCAAAAACATTCAGTACTTC,CASTPPREAKNIQYF,TRBV5-1,15,few,TRBJ2-4,-
TGCAGTGCTGATGACAGAAACTATGGCTACACCTTC,CSADDRNYGYTF,TRBV20-1,12,many,TRBJ1-2,-
TGCAGCGGTGTTGCTGGCCAATGGGAGCAGTTCTTC,CSGVAGQWEQFF,TRBV29-1,12,few,TRBJ2-1,-
TGCGCCAGCAGCTTCGCGGGGGATGAAAAACTGTTTTTT,CASSFAGDEKLFF,TRBV5-1,13,few,TRBJ1-4,-
TGTGCCAGCAGCACCGGACTAGCGGACCTGAGCTCCTACAATGAGCAGTTCTTC,CASSTGLADLSSYNEQFF,TRBV11-1,18,-,TRBJ2-1,TRBD2
TGTGCCAGCAGCTTATCAAGGGGCGGGTATGAGCAGTTCTTC,CASSLSRGGYEQFF,TRBV7-8,14,few,TRBJ2-1,-
TGCGCCAGCAGCGCTCCGGGACACTTTTCATCAGTCTTC,CASSAPGHFSSVF,TRBV5-1,13,many,TRBJ2-1,-
TGTGCCATCAGTGATATTAGCGGGAGCCTTGACGAGCAGTACTTC,CAISDISGSLDEQYF,TRBV10-3,15,-,TRBJ2-7,TRBD2